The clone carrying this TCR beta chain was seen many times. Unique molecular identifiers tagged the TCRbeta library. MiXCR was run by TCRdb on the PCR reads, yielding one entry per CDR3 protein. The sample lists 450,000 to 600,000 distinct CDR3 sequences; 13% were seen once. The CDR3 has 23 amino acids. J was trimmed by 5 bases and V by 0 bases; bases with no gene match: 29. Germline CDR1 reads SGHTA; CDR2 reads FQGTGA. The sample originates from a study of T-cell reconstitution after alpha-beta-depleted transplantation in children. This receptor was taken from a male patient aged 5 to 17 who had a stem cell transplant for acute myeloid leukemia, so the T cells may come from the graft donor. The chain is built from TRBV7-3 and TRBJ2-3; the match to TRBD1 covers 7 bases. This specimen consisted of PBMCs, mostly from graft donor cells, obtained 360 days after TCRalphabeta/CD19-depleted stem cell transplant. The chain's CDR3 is CASSLTGTALRGATMRERDTQYF. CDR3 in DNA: TGTGCCAGCAGCTTAACAGGGACAGCACTTCGAGGGGCGACAATGCGCGAGAGAGATACGCAGTATTTT.